This T cell receptor beta chain came from a study of response to subunit inactivated influenza vaccine listed by TCRdb under 2018. Broadly, across the study: Deep quantitative T cell receptor repertoire profiling was used in the study to track responses to a trivalent subunit inactivated influenza vaccine. The paper's findings and limits, for the study overall: According to the authors, only a limited number of new T cells may be recruited by each seasonal influenza vaccination.

V ends up 5 bases short and J 0 bases short, with an unmatched junction base count of 10. The cysteine opens and the phenylalanine closes a CDR3 of 19 amino acids. The CDR3 DNA has 57 bases and is translated from base 1. Based on the germline V gene (reference sequence), the CDR1 and CDR2 sequences are SGHAT and FQDESV. The method behind the library was RT-PCR. These reads were obtained on an Illumina HiSeq 2500. TCRdb's own reprocessing of the public reads used fastp at Q25 and MiXCR and kept productive beta chains. Here each entry gathers all rows of one CDR3 protein and keeps the most common genes and DNA. Here the sample has about 540,000 distinct CDR3 sequences; roughly 15% occur a single time. 11% of the sample lies in the top ten. This clonotype is a singleton in its sample. The antigen it binds to is not known. It has no much larger one-base neighbor in the sample; base qualities were not kept. One read is thin evidence.

The rearrangement combines TRBV11-1 with TRBJ2-1, and 13 bases in between align with TRBD2. The input for sequencing was PBMCs from blood, taken approximately 12 days after vaccination. This receptor was taken from a man between 50 and 59 years old who received an inactivated influenza vaccine. Donor details come from another sample of the same person, matched by shared clones. At the DNA level, the sequence is TGTGCCAGCAGCCTTCCGGGACTAGCGGGGATTAGCTCCTACAATGAGCAGTTCTTC. Its translation reads: CASSLPGLAGISSYNEQFF.